These 17 T cell receptor beta chains were all obtained from the same sample, sequenced in a study of T cells in Graves' hyperthyroidism and ophthalmopathy. The CDR3 regions of TCR beta were amplified from RNA transcripts. Carried out on the TCR CDR3, a first-round RT-PCR used the HTBI primer set. TCRdb re-called the multiplex PCR reads with MiXCR, one entry per CDR3 protein. The sample records about 580,000 distinct CDR3 sequences, about 43% being singletons. Sequences were obtained from peripheral blood or thyroid tissue (not recorded which). These receptors were collected from a woman aged 18 to 35 with Graves' hyperthyroidism.

Comments on this clonotype: A much larger clone differs from this one at a single base, so this may be a read error. The chain couples TRBV7-9 to TRBJ1-2; TRBD1 agrees at 12 bases. CDR1 is SEHNR and CDR2 is FQNEAQ in the germline V gene (reference sequence). The CDR3 length is 16 residues. The CDR3 loop is CTSSLIEGQGARGYTF. The CDR3 coding sequence is TGTACCAGCAGCCTCATCGAGGGACAGGGGGCGAGGGGCTACACCTTC.

Here the CDR3 reads CASSQEPNSRDRGTEAFF. The CDR3 DNA reads as TGTGCCAGCAGCCAAGAACCCAACTCACGGGACAGGGGCACTGAAGCTTTCTTT. The genes are TRBV3-1 and TRBJ1-1; 10 nucleotides match TRBD1. Germline-derived CDR1 and CDR2 are LGHDT and YNNKEL (reference sequence). This CDR3 region has 18 residues. V trimming: 0 bases; J trimming: 4 bases; junction bases outside the gene matches: 11.

The V call is TRBV2, the J call TRBJ2-7; 8 nucleotides agree with TRBD2. Germline values: CDR1 SNHLY, CDR2 FYNNEI. The CDR3 consists of 14 residues. The trim removed 8 bases at V and 7 bases at J, leaving 13 bases unmatched. The CDR3 sequence is CASGLRLANNEQYF. In DNA, the CDR3 is TGTGCCAGCGGCCTGAGACTAGCGAACAATGAGCAGTACTTC.

This chain uses TRBV2 with TRBJ2-2, with 7 positions matching TRBD1. Losses at the gene ends were 4 bases for V and 11 bases for J; bases not matched to a gene: 7. The CDR3 consists of 13 residues. Germline assignment: CDR1 SNHLY and CDR2 FYNNEI. CDR3 sequence: CASSVTGVGELFF. In DNA, the CDR3 is TGTGCCAGCAGTGTAACAGGGGTCGGCGAGCTGTTTTTT.

The chain uses TRBV29-1 and TRBJ1-2; no firm D call. The CDR3 runs 11 residues. V was clipped by 0 bases and J by 10 bases, with 9 bases between them. The germline gives CDR1 SQVTM, CDR2 ANQGSEA. The CDR3, as DNA: TGCAGCGTTGAAGAGGGTGGGGACTACACCTTC. This translates into CSVEEGGDYTF.

This clonotype was seen ten or more times. This CDR3 is CSARYPLRETQYF. The CDR3 DNA sequence: TGCAGTGCTAGATACCCCCTGAGGGAGACCCAGTACTTC. This chain connects TRBV20-1 to TRBJ2-5; no definite D call. Trimming shortened V by 2 bases and J by 5 bases, and 12 bases separated the two germline ends. CDR3 length: 13 residues. Germline V gene data show CDR1 as DFQATT and CDR2 as SNEGSKA (reference sequence).

The chain has TRBV7-3 and TRBJ1-1; D unclear. In germline, CDR1 is SGHTA, CDR2 FQGTGA. Trimming pared 1 base from V and 7 bases from J, leaving 16 bases between. The CDR3 has 15 residues. The CDR3 is CASSLSRTGKDEAFF. The DNA of the CDR3 is TGTGCCAGCAGCTTAAGCAGGACGGGAAAGGATGAAGCTTTCTTT.

The chain combines TRBV7-6 with TRBJ1-6, with 11 bases aligning to TRBD1. Looked up from germline, CDR1 is SGHVS and CDR2 is FNYEAQ. With 5 bases clipped from V and 10 bases from J, the junction kept 13 bases outside the gene matches. The CDR3 has 17 residues. Here the CDR3 DNA reads TGTGCCAGCAGCACCTTATATGGACAGGGGGCAAAATCACCCCTCCACTTT. Translating gives CASSTLYGQGAKSPLHF.

This clonotype was counted once. The chain links TRBV29-1 to TRBJ1-5, with a tentative D call TRBD1 (6 bases). The germline V gene has CDR1 SQVTM and CDR2 ANQGSEA. The CDR3 is 14 residues long. This chain's CDR3 is CRARQADSNQPQHF. In DNA, the CDR3 is TGCAGGGCGAGACAGGCCGATAGCAATCAGCCCCAGCATTTT. Combining the CDR3 with reference TRBV29-1 and TRBJ1-5 gives the whole variable domain SAVISQKPSRDICQRGTSLTIQCQVDSQVTMMFWYRQQPGQSLTLIATANQGSEATYESGFVIDKFPISRPNLTFSTLTVSNMSPEDSSIYLCRARQADSNQPQHFGDGTRLSIL.

The rearrangement links TRBV29-1 to TRBJ2-2; no firm D call. CDR1 and CDR2 from the germline V gene are SQVTM and ANQGSEA. V was pared by 3 bases and J by 8 bases, with 13 bases between. The CDR3 covers 13 residues. CDR3 in DNA: TGCAGCGTTGACGCTACAGATTCAGGGGAGCTGTTTTTT. Amino acid sequence: CSVDATDSGELFF.

There are many counts of this clonotype. The J gene is TRBJ2-7, the V gene TRBV19, with D unresolved. Germline values: CDR1 LNHDA, CDR2 SQIVND (reference sequence). CDR3 size: 13 residues. Trimming stripped 3 bases from V and 2 bases from J, with 8 bases between. CDR3 sequence reads: CASSIDLTYEQYF. The CDR3 DNA reads as TGTGCCAGTAGTATCGACCTTACCTACGAGCAGTACTTC.

The chain is built from TRBV10-2 and TRBJ1-2; a possible D gene is TRBD1 (5 bases). Trimming stripped 4 bases from V and 6 bases from J, with 9 bases between. CDR1 and CDR2 (germline): WSHSY, SAAADI. The CDR3 contains 12 residues. DNA of the CDR3: TGCGCCAGCAGTGTTGGGGCGAATGGCTACACCTTC. Translating it yields CASSVGANGYTF.

This clonotype was observed at least ten times. This chain joins TRBV29-1 and TRBJ1-6, with D hard to call. This CDR3 has 13 residues. Between the trimmed V and J ends, which lost 5 bases and 3 bases, there was a span of 8 bases. Germline-derived CDR1 and CDR2 are SQVTM and ANQGSEA. CDR3 residues: CSVRISYNSPLHF. The CDR3 DNA reads as TGCAGCGTTCGCATCAGCTATAATTCACCCCTCCACTTT.

This chain uses TRBV24-1 with TRBJ1-1, with D uncertain. The V and J ends lost 7 bases and 4 bases respectively, with 6 bases between them. The germline CDR1 and CDR2 sequences are KGHDR and SFDVKD. This CDR3 contains 11 residues. CDR3 sequence reads: CATRRSTEAFF. For the CDR3, the DNA is TGTGCCACCAGGCGTAGCACTGAAGCTTTCTTT.

This clonotype was counted many times. The chain combines TRBV19 with TRBJ2-7; 13 bases are shared with TRBD2. J gave up 5 bases and V 2 bases, and 3 bases lay outside the gene matches. Germline lookup yields CDR1 LNHDA and CDR2 SQIVND (reference sequence). This CDR3 has 15 residues. The CDR3 region has the DNA TGTGCCAGTAGTATACGGACTAGCGGGAGAAACGAGCAGTACTTC. Amino acids: CASSIRTSGRNEQYF.

Turning to this clonotype: This could be a read error, since a much larger clone is one nucleotide away. The chain couples TRBV4-3 to TRBJ2-5, with 12 nucleotides matching TRBD2. V shed 1 base and J 8 bases; nucleotides not matched to a gene: 14. Germline V CDR1 and CDR2: LGHNA, YSLEER. This CDR3 spans 18 amino acids. The chain's CDR3 is CASSQASLAGGRGGTQYF. As DNA, the CDR3 is TGCGCCAGCAGCCAAGCGTCTCTAGCGGGAGGGCGTGGAGGAACCCAGTACTTC.

This clonotype showed up many times. V gene TRBV6-5 combines with J gene TRBJ1-4, with D uncertain. The CDR3 loop spans 12 amino acids. Germline V CDR1 and CDR2: MNHEY, SVGAGI. The V and J ends lost 8 bases and 3 bases respectively, with 7 bases between them. CDR3 amino acids: CASARPNEKLFF. The CDR3 nucleotides read TGTGCCAGCGCTAGGCCTAATGAAAAACTGTTTTTT.